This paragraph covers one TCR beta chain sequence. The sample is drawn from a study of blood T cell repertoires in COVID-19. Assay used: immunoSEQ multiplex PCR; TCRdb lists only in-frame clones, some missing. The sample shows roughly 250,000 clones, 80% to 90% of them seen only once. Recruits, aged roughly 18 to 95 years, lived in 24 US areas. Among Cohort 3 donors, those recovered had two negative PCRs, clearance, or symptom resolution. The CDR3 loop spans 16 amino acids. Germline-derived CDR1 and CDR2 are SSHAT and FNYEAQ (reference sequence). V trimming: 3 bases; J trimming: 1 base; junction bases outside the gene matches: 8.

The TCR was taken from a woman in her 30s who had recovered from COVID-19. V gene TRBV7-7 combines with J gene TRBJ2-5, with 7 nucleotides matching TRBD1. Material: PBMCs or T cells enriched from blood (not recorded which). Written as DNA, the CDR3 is TGTGCCAGCAGCTTTCGGTCGGCAGGGGGCCAAGAGACCCAGTACTTC. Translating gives CASSFRSAGGQETQYF.